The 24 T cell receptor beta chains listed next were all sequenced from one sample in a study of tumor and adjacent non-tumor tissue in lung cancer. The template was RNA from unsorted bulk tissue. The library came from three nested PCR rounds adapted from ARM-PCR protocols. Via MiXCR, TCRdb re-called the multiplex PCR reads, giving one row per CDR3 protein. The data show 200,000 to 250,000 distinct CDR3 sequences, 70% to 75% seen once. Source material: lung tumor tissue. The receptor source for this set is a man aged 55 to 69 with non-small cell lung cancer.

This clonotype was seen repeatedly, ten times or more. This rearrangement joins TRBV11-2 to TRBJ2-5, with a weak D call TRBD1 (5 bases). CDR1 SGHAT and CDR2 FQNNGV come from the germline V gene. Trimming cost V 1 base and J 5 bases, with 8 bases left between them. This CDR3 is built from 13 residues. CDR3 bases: TGTGCCAGCAGCTTAGGGCCAGGGGAGACCCAGTACTTC. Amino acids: CASSLGPGETQYF.

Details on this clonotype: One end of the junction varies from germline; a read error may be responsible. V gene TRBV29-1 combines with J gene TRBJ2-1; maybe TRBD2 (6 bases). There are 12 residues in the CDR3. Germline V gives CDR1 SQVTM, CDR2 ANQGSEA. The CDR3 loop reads CSVFPSAGEQFF. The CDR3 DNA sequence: TGCAGCGTTTTTCCTAGCGCTGGTGAGCAATTCTTC.

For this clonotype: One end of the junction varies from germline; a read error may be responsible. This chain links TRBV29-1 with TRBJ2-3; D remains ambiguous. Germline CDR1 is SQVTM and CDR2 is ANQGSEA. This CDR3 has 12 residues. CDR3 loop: CSVERNTDMQYF. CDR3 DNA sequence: TGCAGCGTTGAACGCAACACAGATATGCAGTATTTT.

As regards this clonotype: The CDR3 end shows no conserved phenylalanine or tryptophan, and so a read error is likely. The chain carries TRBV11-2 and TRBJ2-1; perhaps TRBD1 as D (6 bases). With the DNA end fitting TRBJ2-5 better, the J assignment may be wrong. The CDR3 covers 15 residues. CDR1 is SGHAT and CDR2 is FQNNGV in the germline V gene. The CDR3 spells CTSSLIGGYQETQYS. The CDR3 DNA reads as TGTACCAGCAGCTTAATAGGGGGTTACCAAGAGACCCAGTACTCC.

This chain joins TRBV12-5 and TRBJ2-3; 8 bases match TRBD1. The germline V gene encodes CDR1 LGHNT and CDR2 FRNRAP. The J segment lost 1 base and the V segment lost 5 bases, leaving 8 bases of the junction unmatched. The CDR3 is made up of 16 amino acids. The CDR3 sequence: CASGLQTGARTDTQYF. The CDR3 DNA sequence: TGTGCTAGTGGTCTCCAGACAGGGGCCCGCACAGATACGCAGTATTTT.

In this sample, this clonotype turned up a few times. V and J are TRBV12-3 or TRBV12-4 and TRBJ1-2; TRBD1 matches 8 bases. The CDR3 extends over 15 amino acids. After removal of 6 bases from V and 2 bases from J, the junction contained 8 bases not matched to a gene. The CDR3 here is CASRGTGRENYGYTF. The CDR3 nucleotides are TGTGCCAGCAGAGGGACAGGAAGAGAAAACTATGGCTACACCTTC.

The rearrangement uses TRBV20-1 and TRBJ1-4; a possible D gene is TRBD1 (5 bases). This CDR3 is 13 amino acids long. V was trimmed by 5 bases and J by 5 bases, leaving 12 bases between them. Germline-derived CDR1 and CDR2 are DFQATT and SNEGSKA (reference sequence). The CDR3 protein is CSAPGCLNEKLFF. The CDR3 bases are TGCAGTGCTCCAGGGTGCTTAAATGAAAAACTGTTTTTT.

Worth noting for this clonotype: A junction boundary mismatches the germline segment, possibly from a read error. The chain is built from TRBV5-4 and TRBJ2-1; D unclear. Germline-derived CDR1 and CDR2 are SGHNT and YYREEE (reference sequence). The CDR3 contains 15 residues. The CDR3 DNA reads TGTGCCAGCAGCTTGGGGAGTTTCAGAGGAAATGAGCAGTTATTC. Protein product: CASSLGSFRGNEQLF.

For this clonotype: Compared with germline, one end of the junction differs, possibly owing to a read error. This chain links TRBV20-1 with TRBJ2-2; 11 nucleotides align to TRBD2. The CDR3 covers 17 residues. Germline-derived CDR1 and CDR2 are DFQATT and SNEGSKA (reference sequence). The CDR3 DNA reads TGCGGTGCTAGAGGTCTTAGCGGGAGGGCCGGGACCGGGGAGCTATTTTTT. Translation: CGARGLSGRAGTGELFF.

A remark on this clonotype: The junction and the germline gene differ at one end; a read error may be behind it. The CDR3, as DNA: TGTGCTAGCAGCCAGACCCCCGGAGGCCATGGCTACACCTTC. Its protein product is CASSQTPGGHGYTF. The chain combines TRBV6-5 with TRBJ1-2, with unresolved D. The CDR3 extends over 14 amino acids. The germline V gene encodes CDR1 MNHEY and CDR2 SVGAGI.

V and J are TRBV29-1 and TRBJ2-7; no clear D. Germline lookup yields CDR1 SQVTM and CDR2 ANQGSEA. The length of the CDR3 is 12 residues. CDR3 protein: CRAKGSSYEQYF. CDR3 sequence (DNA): TGCAGGGCCAAGGGAAGCTCCTACGAGCAGTACTTC.

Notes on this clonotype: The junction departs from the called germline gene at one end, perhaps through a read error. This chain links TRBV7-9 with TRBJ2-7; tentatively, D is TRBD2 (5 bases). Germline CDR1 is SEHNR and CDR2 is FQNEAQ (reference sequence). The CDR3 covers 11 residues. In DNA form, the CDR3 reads TGTGCTAGCTCTAGGGAGCACGAGCAGAACTTC. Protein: CASSREHEQNF.

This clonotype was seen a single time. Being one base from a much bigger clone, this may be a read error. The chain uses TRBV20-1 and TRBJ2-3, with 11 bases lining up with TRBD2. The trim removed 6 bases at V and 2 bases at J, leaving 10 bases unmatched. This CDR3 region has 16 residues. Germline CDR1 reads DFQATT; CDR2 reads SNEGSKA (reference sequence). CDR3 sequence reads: CSAPRRLAGNTDTQYF. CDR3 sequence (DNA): TGCAGTGCCCCCCGGAGACTAGCGGGGAACACAGATACGCAGTATTTT.

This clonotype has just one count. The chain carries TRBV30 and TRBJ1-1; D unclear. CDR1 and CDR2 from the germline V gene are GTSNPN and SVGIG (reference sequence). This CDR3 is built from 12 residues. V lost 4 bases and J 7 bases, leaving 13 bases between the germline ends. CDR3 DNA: TGTGCCTGGAATGAACTGAGAAATGAAGCTTTCTTT. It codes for CAWNELRNEAFF.

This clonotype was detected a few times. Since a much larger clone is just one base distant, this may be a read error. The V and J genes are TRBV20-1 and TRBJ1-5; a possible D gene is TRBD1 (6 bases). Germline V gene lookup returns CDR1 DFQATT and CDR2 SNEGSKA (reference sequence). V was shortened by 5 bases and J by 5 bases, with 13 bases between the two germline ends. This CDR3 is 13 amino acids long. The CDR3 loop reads CSAQRGSDQPQHF. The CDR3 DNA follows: TGCAGTGCTCAGAGGGGGAGCGATCAGCCCCAGCATTTT.

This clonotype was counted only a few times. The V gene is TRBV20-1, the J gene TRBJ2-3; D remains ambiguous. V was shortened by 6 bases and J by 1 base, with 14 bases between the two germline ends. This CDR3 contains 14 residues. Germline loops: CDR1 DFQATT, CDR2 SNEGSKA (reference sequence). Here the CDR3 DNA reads TGCAGTGCGGTTACCCAAACTGGCACAGATACGCAGTATTTT. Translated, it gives CSAVTQTGTDTQYF.

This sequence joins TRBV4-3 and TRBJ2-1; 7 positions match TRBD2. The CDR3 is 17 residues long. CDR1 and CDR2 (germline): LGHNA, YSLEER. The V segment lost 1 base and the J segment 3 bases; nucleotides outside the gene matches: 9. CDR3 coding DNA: TGCGCCAGCAGCCAAGCCGGGACTACCGGGCACTACAATGAGCAGTTCTTC. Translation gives CASSQAGTTGHYNEQFF.

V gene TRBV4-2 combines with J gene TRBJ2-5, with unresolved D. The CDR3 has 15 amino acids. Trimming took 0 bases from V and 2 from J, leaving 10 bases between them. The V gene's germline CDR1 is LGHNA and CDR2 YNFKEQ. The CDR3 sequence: CASSQDTADQETQYF. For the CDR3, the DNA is TGTGCCAGCAGCCAAGACACGGCAGATCAAGAGACCCAGTACTTC.

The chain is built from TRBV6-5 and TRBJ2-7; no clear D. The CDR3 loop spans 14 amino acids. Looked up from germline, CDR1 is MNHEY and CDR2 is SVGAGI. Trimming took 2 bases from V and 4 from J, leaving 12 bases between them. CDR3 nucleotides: TGTGCCAGCAGTTACGAGACGACCTTTTACGAGCAGTACTTC. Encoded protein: CASSYETTFYEQYF.

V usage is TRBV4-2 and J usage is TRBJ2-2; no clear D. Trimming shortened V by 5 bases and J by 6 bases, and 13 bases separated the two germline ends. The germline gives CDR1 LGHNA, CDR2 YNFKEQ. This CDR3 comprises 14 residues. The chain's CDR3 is CASSDRADAGELFF. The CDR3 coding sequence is TGTGCCAGCAGCGACCGGGCGGACGCCGGGGAGCTGTTTTTT.

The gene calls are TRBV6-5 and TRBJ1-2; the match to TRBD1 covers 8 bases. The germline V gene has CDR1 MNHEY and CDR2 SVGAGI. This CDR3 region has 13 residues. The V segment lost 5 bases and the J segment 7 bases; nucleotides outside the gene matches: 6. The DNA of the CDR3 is TGTGCCAGCAGTGGTTCAGGGGGCCGTGGCTACACCTTC. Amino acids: CASSGSGGRGYTF.

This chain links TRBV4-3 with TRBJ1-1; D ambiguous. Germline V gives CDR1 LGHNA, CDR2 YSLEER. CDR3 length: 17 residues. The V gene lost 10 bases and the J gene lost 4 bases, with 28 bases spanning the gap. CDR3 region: CANGQDVPGSSCTEAFF. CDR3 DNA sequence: TGCGCCAACGGCCAAGACGTTCCGGGCAGTTCGTGCACTGAAGCTTTCTTT.

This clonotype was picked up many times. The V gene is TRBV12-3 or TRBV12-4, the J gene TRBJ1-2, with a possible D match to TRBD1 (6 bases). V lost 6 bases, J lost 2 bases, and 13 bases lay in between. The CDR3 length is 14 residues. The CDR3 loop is CASSPGHGNYGYTF. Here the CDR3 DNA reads TGTGCCAGCAGCCCGGGACACGGGAACTATGGCTACACCTTC.

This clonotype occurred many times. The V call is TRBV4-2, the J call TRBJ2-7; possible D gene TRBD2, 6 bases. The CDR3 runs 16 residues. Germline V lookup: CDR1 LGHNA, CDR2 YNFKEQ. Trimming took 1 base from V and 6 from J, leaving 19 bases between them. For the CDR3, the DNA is TGTGCCAGCAGCCAAGCGGCTAGCGAGCTGTCCCCCGAGCAGTACTTC. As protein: CASSQAASELSPEQYF.